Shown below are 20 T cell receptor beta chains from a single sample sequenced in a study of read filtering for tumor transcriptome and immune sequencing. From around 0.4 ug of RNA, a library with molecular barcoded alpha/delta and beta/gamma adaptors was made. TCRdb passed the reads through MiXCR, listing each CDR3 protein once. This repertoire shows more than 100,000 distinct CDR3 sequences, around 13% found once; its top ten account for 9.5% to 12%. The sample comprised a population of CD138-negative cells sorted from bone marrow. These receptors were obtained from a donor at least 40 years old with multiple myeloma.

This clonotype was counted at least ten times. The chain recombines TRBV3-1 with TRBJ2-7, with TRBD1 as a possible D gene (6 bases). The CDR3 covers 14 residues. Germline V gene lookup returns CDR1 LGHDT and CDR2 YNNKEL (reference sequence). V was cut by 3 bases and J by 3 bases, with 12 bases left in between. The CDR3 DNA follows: TGTGCCAGCAGCCAGACGACAGGAGACTACGAGCAGTACTTC. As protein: CASSQTTGDYEQYF.

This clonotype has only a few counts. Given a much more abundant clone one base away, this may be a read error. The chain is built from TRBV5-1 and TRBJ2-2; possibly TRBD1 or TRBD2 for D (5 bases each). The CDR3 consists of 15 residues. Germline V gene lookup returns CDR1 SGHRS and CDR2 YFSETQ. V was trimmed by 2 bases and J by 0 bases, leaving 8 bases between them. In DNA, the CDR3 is TGCGCCAGCAGCTTCGAGGGGACGAACACCGGGGAGCTGTTTTTT. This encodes CASSFEGTNTGELFF.

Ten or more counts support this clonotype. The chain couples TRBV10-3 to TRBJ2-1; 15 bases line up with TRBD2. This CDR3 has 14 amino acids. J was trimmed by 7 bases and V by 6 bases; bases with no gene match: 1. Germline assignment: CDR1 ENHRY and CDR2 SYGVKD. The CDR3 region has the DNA TGTGCCATCAGGGGACTAGCGGGGGGAAATGAGCAGTTCTTC. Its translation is CAIRGLAGGNEQFF.

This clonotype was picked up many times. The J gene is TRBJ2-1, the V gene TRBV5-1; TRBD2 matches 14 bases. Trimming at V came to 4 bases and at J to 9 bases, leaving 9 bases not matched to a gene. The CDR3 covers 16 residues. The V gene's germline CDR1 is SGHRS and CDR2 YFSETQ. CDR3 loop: CASSPTSGGAIGEQFF. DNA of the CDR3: TGCGCCAGCAGCCCGACTAGCGGGGGGGCGATCGGTGAGCAGTTCTTC. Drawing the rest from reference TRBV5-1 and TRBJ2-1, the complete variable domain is KAGVTQTPRYLIKTRGQQVTLSCSPISGHRSVSWYQQTPGQGLQFLFEYFSETQRNKGNFPGRFSGRQFSNSRSEMNVSTLELGDSALYLCASSPTSGGAIGEQFFGPGTRLTVL.

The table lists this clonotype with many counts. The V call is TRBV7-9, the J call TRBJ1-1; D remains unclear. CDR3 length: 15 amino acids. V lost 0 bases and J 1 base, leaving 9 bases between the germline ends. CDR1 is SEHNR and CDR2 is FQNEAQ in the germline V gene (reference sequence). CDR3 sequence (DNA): TGTGCCAGCAGCTTAGCGGCGCAAAAGAACACTGAAGCTTTCTTT. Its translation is CASSLAAQKNTEAFF.

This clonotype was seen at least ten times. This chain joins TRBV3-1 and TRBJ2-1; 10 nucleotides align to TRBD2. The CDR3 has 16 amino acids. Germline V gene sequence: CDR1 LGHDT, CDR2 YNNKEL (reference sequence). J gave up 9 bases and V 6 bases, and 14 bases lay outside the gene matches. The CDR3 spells CASSRNLAGVSGEQFF. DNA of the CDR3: TGTGCCAGCAGTCGAAATCTAGCGGGAGTGAGCGGTGAGCAGTTCTTC.

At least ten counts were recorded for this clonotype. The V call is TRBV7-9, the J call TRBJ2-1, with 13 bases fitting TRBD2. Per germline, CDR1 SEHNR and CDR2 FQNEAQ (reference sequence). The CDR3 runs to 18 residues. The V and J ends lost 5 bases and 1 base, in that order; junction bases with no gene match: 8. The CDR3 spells CASSPTSGGAVSYNEQFF. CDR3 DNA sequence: TGTGCCAGCAGCCCAACTAGCGGGGGGGCCGTTTCCTACAATGAGCAGTTCTTC.

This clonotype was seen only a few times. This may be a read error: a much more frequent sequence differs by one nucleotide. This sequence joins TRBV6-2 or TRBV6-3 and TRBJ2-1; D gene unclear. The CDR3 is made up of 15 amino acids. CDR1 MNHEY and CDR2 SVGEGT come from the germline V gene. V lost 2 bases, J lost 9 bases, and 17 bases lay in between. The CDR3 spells CASSYHDRSATEQFF. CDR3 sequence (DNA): TGTGCCAGCAGTTACCACGATAGGTCCGCGACTGAGCAGTTCTTC.

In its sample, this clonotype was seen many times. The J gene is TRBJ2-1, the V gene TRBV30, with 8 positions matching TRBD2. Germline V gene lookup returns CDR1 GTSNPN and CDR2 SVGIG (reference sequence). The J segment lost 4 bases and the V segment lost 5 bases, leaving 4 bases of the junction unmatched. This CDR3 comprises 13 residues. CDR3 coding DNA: TGTGCCTGGGGACTAGCTACTTACAATGAGCAGTTCTTC. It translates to CAWGLATYNEQFF.

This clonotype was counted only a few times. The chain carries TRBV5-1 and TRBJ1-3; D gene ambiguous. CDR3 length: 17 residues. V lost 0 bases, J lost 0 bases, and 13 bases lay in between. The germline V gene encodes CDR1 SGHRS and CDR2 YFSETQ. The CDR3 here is CASSLEGQARSGNTIYF. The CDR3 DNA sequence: TGCGCCAGCAGCTTGGAAGGCCAGGCCCGCTCTGGAAACACCATATATTTT.

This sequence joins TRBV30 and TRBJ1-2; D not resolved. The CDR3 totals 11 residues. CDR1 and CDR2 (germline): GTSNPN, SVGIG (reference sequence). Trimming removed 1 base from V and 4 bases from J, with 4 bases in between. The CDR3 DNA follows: TGTGCCTGGAGTGCACGCTATGGCTACACCTTC. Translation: CAWSARYGYTF.

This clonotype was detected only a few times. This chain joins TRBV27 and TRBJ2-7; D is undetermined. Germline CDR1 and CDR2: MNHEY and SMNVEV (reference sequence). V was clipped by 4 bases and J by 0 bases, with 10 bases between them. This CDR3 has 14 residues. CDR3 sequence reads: CASSYGGDSYEQYF. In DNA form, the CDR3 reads TGTGCCAGCAGTTACGGCGGAGACTCCTACGAGCAGTACTTC.

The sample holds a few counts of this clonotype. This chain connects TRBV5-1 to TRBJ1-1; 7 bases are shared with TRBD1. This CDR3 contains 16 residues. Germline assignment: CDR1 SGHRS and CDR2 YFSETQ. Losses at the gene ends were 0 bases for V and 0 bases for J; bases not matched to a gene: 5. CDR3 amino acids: CASSLEPGQLNTEAFF. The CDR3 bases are TGCGCCAGCAGCTTGGAACCGGGACAGTTGAACACTGAAGCTTTCTTT.

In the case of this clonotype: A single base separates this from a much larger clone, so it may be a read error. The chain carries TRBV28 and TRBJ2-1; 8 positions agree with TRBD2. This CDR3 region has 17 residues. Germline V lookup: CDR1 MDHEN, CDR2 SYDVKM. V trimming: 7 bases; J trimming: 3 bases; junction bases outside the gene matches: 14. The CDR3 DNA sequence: TGTGCCAGCAAACTCACAAAGGGCGGGAGGAACTACAATGAGCAGTTCTTC. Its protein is CASKLTKGGRNYNEQFF.

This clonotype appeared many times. The CDR3 DNA is TGTGTCTCGGGCAGGGTGAACTCTGGGGCCAACGTCCTGACTTTC. It translates to CVSGRVNSGANVLTF. The V and J genes are TRBV6-1 and TRBJ2-6; D is possibly TRBD1 (5 bases). The CDR3 runs 15 residues. Germline CDR1 is MNHNS and CDR2 is SASEGT.

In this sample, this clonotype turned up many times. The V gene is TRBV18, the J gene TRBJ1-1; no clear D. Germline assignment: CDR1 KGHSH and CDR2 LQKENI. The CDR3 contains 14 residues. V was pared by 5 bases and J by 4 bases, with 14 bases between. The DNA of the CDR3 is TGTGCCAGCTCAACCGGGAATGGAGGCACTGAAGCTTTCTTT. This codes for CASSTGNGGTEAFF.

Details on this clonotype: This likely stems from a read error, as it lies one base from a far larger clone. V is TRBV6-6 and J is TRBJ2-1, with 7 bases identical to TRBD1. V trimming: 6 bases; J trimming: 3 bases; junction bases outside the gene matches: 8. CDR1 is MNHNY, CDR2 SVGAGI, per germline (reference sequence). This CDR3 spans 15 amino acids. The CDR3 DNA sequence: TGTGCCAGCAGGACGCAGGGGGACATCTACAATGAGCAGTTCTTC. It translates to CASRTQGDIYNEQFF.

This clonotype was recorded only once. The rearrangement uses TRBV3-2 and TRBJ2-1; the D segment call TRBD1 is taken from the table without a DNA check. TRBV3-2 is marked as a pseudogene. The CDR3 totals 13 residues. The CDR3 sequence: CASSQEETRGVSF. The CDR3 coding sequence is TGTGCCAGCAGCCAAGAAGAGACCCGAGGGGTCTCCTTC.

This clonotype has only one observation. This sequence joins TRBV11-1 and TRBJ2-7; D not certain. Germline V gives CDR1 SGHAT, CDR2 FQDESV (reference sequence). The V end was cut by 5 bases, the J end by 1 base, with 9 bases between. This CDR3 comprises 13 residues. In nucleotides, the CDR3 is TGTGCCAGCAGCAGGCAGAAGTCCTACGAGCAGTACTTC. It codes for CASSRQKSYEQYF.

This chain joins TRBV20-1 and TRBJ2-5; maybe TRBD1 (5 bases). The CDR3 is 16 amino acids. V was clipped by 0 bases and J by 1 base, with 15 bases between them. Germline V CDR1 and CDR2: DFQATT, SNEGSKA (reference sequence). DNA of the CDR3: TGCAGTGCTAGAGATCTGGCAGGGAAATTCCAAGAGACCCAGTACTTC. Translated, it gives CSARDLAGKFQETQYF.